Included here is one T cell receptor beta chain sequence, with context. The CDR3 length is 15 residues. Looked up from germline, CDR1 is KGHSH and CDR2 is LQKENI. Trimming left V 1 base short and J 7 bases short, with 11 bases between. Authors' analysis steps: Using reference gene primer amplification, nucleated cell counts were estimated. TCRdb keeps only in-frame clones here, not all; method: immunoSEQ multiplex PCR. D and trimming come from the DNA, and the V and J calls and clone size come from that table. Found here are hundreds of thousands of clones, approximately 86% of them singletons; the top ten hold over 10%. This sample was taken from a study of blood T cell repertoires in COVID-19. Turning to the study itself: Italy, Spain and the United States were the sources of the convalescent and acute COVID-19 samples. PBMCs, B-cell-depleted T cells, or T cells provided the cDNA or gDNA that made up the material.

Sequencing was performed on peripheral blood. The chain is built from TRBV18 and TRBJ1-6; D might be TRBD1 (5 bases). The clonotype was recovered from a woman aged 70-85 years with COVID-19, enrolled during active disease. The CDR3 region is CASSPRGLENSPLHF. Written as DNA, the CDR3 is TGTGCCAGCTCACCACGGGGACTGGAAAATTCACCCCTCCACTTT.